This is a list of T cell receptor beta chains from one sample in a study of blood T cell repertoires in COVID-19. Libraries were prepared by immunoSEQ multiplex PCR; TCRdb keeps only in-frame clonotypes and omits some of them. The table has around 210,000 clones, 70% to 90% seen once. Input material: peripheral blood. Every receptor here comes from a man aged 50 or older with COVID-19, enrolled during active disease. CDR3s leave out the opening cysteine and the closing phenylalanine or tryptophan. The order of the fields is J gene, V gene, CDR3 protein.

J gene: TRBJ1-2; V gene: TRBV28; CDR3 protein: ASSPLTGGYGYT
J gene: TRBJ2-6; V gene: TRBV6-2/TRBV6-3; CDR3 protein: ASTPLSLNPRSGANVLT
J gene: TRBJ2-1; V gene: TRBV7-2; CDR3 protein: ASSLRDLVIEQF
J gene: TRBJ2-3; V gene: TRBV27; CDR3 protein: ASSQGQGALLDTQY
J gene: TRBJ1-4; V gene: TRBV6-1; CDR3 protein: ASSEGQGPGLF
J gene: TRBJ2-5; V gene: TRBV2; CDR3 protein: ASSEVLLAGGRETQY
J gene: TRBJ2-6; V gene: TRBV7-2; CDR3 protein: ASSHSGQGSSGANVLT
J gene: TRBJ1-4; V gene: TRBV2; CDR3 protein: ASNFRGSREKLF
J gene: TRBJ2-2; V gene: TRBV27; CDR3 protein: ASSYRGESTGELF
J gene: TRBJ2-2; V gene: TRBV3-1/TRBV3-2; CDR3 protein: ASSRSGENTGELF
J gene: TRBJ2-2; V gene: TRBV5-1; CDR3 protein: ASRYSEAGELF
J gene: TRBJ1-6; V gene: TRBV11-1; CDR3 protein: ASRQTGFNSPLH
J gene: TRBJ2-5; V gene: TRBV7-9; CDR3 protein: ASSPGLAPETQY
J gene: TRBJ2-7; V gene: TRBV5-1; CDR3 protein: ASSLARDSYEQY
J gene: TRBJ2-5; V gene: TRBV6-5; CDR3 protein: ASSNSGLETQY
J gene: TRBJ1-2; V gene: TRBV19; CDR3 protein: ASSGLSWHYGYT
J gene: TRBJ1-1; V gene: TRBV6-6; CDR3 protein: ASSYLRQQAF
J gene: TRBJ1-4; V gene: TRBV14; CDR3 protein: ASSQMGQGRNEKLF
J gene: TRBJ2-5; V gene: TRBV3-1/TRBV3-2; CDR3 protein: ASSQDHAGGGIQETQY
J gene: TRBJ2-5; V gene: TRBV5-1; CDR3 protein: ATSSGTSIQETQY
J gene: TRBJ2-1; V gene: TRBV25-1; CDR3 protein: ASSELRFASTNEQF
J gene: TRBJ1-2; V gene: TRBV15; CDR3 protein: ATSRELSLPVGYT
J gene: TRBJ1-5; V gene: TRBV30; CDR3 protein: AWSGGSFNQPQH
J gene: TRBJ2-3; V gene: TRBV7-3; CDR3 protein: ASSLEPRTPTSPDTQY
J gene: TRBJ1-5; V gene: TRBV28; CDR3 protein: ASSRTGGVQPQH
J gene: TRBJ1-2; V gene: TRBV3-1/TRBV3-2; CDR3 protein: ASSQDQGTVVRGYT
J gene: TRBJ2-7; V gene: TRBV27; CDR3 protein: ASSLYAPQGEQY
J gene: TRBJ2-3; V gene: TRBV7-9; CDR3 protein: ASSLSGGYTDTQY
J gene: TRBJ2-7; V gene: TRBV2; CDR3 protein: ASSGGLAGGFHYEQY
J gene: TRBJ2-3; V gene: TRBV14; CDR3 protein: ASSLRSFTDTQY
J gene: TRBJ1-5; V gene: TRBV6-2/TRBV6-3; CDR3 protein: ASSLSPGLVNNQPQH
J gene: TRBJ1-5; V gene: TRBV6-5; CDR3 protein: ASSGFGGSWQPQH